These 23 T cell receptor beta chains were sequenced from one sample in a study of cytomegalovirus exposure and HLA in healthy donors. In the PCR, 60 Vbeta and 13 Jbeta primers were used. Method: immunoSEQ multiplex PCR; TCRdb's copy keeps in-frame clones and lacks some. The sample has over 85,000 clones; approximately 7.6% are singletons. Sequencing input: PBMCs. Receptor source: a man aged 45-65 years in good health and CMV-seronegative.

This clone was found a few times. The chain has TRBV10-3 and TRBJ1-1; a possible D gene is TRBD1 (6 bases). Germline-derived CDR1 and CDR2 are ENHRY and SYGVKD. The CDR3 consists of 13 residues. Trimming left V 6 bases short and J 1 base short, with 9 bases between. CDR3 sequence reads: CAISGGQNTEAFF. The CDR3 DNA sequence: TGTGCCATCAGCGGGGGGCAGAACACTGAAGCTTTCTTT.

V is TRBV5-3 and J is TRBJ2-7; TRBD2 agrees at 13 bases. TRBV5-3 is recorded as an ORF, its role being uncertain. The V and J ends lost 4 bases and 1 base, in that order; junction bases with no gene match: 8. This CDR3 comprises 17 residues. CDR3 nucleotides: TGTGCCAGAAGCCCCACGACTAGCGGGGGGTCGTCCTACGAGCAGTACTTC. Protein sequence: CARSPTTSGGSSYEQYF.

Concerning this clone: The sample carries other DNA sequences with the same CDR3. V gene TRBV27 combines with J gene TRBJ1-5; weak D call: TRBD1 (6 bases). The CDR3 contains 15 residues. The V gene's germline CDR1 is MNHEY and CDR2 SMNVEV (reference sequence). V was clipped by 5 bases and J by 0 bases, with 11 bases between them. DNA of the CDR3: TGTGCCAGCAGTCCACACAGGGCTAGCAATCAGCCCCAGCATTTT. This encodes CASSPHRASNQPQHF.

This clone was detected a few times. The V call is TRBV4-3, the J call TRBJ2-1; 8 bases agree with TRBD2. The CDR3 covers 16 residues. With V trimmed by 2 bases and J by 5 bases, 8 bases remained unmatched. Germline V gene lookup returns CDR1 LGHNA and CDR2 YSLEER. CDR3 nucleotide sequence: TGCGCCAGCAGCCAAAGCGGGGGACTGAATGACAATGAGCAGTTCTTC. It yields the protein CASSQSGGLNDNEQFF.

This clone has more than one count but fewer than ten. The chain combines TRBV25-1 with TRBJ2-7; 7 bases match TRBD1. V was pared by 5 bases and J by 3 bases, with 10 bases of the junction left unmatched. Germline CDR1 reads MGHDK; CDR2 reads SYGVNS. The CDR3 spans 15 residues. The CDR3 region is CASSTSFRGLYEQYF. The CDR3 DNA reads as TGTGCCAGCAGTACTTCATTTAGGGGGCTCTACGAGCAGTACTTC.

This clone was seen a handful of times. This chain joins TRBV2 and TRBJ1-1, with D possibly matching TRBD1 (5 bases). Germline assignment: CDR1 SNHLY and CDR2 FYNNEI. This CDR3 contains 11 residues. V was trimmed by 7 bases and J by 11 bases, leaving 14 bases between them. The CDR3 nucleotides read TGTGCCAGCAATTCGCGGGGGACCGCTTTCTTT. It codes for CASNSRGTAFF.

V and J are TRBV19 and TRBJ2-5; D unclear. Germline CDR1 reads LNHDA; CDR2 reads SQIVND (reference sequence). The CDR3 loop spans 14 amino acids. The V and J ends lost 0 bases and 4 bases respectively, with 9 bases between them. This chain's CDR3 is CASSIDGSRETQYF. For the CDR3, the DNA is TGTGCCAGTAGTATAGATGGTAGTCGAGAGACCCAGTACTTC. Full variable domain (missing parts from reference TRBV19 and TRBJ2-5): DGGITQSPKYLFRKEGQNVTLSCEQNLNHDAMYWYRQDPGQGLRLIYYSQIVNDFQKGDIAEGYSVSREKKESFPLTVTSAQKNPTAFYLCASSIDGSRETQYFGPGTRLLVL.

This chain uses TRBV6-5 with TRBJ2-7; no clear D gene. The CDR3 length is 13 residues. Trimming removed 3 bases at V and 3 bases at J, with 9 bases between. Germline V gene data show CDR1 as MNHEY and CDR2 as SVGAGI. The CDR3 region has the DNA TGTGCCAGCAGTTATGAGTGGAGCTACGAGCAGTACTTC. It specifies CASSYEWSYEQYF.

The genes are TRBV5-1 and TRBJ1-4, with 9 bases identical to TRBD1. The CDR3 extends over 14 amino acids. V was pared by 4 bases and J by 7 bases, with 5 bases of the junction left unmatched. Germline CDR1 SGHRS, CDR2 YFSETQ. CDR3 nucleotide sequence: TGCGCCAGCAGCCCGGGACAGGGACGTGAAAAACTGTTTTTT. This translates into CASSPGQGREKLFF.

This chain connects TRBV7-2 to TRBJ1-2; perhaps TRBD1 as D (5 bases). This CDR3 comprises 14 residues. The V end lost 5 bases, the J end lost 2 bases, and 12 bases lay between the germline ends. Germline lookup yields CDR1 SGHTA and CDR2 FQGNSA. CDR3 DNA: TGTGCCAGCAGCATCATGCCAGGGAACTATGGCTACACCTTC. The encoded protein is CASSIMPGNYGYTF.

In its sample, this clone was seen a few times. V usage is TRBV5-4 and J usage is TRBJ2-1; D perhaps matches TRBD2 (6 bases). The germline gives CDR1 SGHNT, CDR2 YYREEE (reference sequence). Deletions cut 2 bases from V and 2 bases from J, with 11 bases between. This CDR3 is 15 amino acids long. In DNA, the CDR3 is TGTGCCAGCAGCTTAGGCGGGACCGCCTACAATGAGCAGTTCTTC. Translating gives CASSLGGTAYNEQFF.

The rearrangement links TRBV6-8 to TRBJ2-7; D is perhaps TRBD2 (7 bases). CDR1 and CDR2 from the germline V gene are MNHGY and SAAAGT. V lost 7 bases and J 3 bases, leaving 25 bases between the germline ends. There are 17 residues in the CDR3. The CDR3: CASKVGAPLGGVYEQYF. In DNA form, the CDR3 reads TGTGCCAGCAAAGTAGGGGCCCCCTTAGGGGGGGTCTACGAGCAGTACTTC.

The rearrangement uses TRBV7-6 and TRBJ1-4; possible D gene TRBD1, 5 bases. Germline V CDR1 and CDR2: SGHVS, FNYEAQ. The V and J ends lost 7 bases and 7 bases respectively, with 16 bases between them. The CDR3 has 14 amino acids. The CDR3 nucleotides read TGTGCCAGCACCAAGGGGAGGGGCGGTGAAAAACTGTTTTTT. As protein: CASTKGRGGEKLFF.

The chain is built from TRBV28 and TRBJ1-4; D gene unclear. Germline V CDR1 and CDR2: MDHEN, SYDVKM. Trimming removed 6 bases from V and 5 bases from J, with 13 bases in between. The CDR3 is made up of 14 amino acids. For the CDR3, the DNA is TGTGCCAGCAGGCCCGGCGGTTCGAATGAAAAACTGTTTTTT. Translating it yields CASRPGGSNEKLFF.

The chain links TRBV5-1 to TRBJ1-4; TRBD1 might be the D (5 bases). The CDR3 length is 15 residues. The V end lost 4 bases, the J end lost 6 bases, and 16 bases lay between the germline ends. In germline, CDR1 is SGHRS, CDR2 YFSETQ. The CDR3 DNA reads as TGCGCCAGCAGCATGGACGCGGGACGAGATGAAAAACTGTTTTTT. It yields the protein CASSMDAGRDEKLFF.

This chain links TRBV5-1 with TRBJ2-7; D is possibly TRBD1 (6 bases). CDR1 and CDR2 from the germline V gene are SGHRS and YFSETQ. Trimming pared 4 bases from V and 0 bases from J, leaving 11 bases between. The CDR3 runs 14 residues. This CDR3 is CASSIGQSSYEQYF. The DNA for the CDR3 is TGCGCCAGCAGCATCGGACAGAGCTCCTACGAGCAGTACTTC.

A few counts support this clone. The chain has TRBV11-2 and TRBJ1-2; D gene uncertain. This CDR3 is 15 amino acids long. Trimming stripped 5 bases from V and 1 base from J, with 14 bases between. Germline assignment: CDR1 SGHAT and CDR2 FQNNGV. The CDR3 DNA reads TGTGCCAGCAGCCTATCACCGGGGAGTAACTATGGCTACACCTTC. The encoded protein is CASSLSPGSNYGYTF.

This clone showed up just a few times. This chain joins TRBV6-5 and TRBJ1-5; TRBD1 is a possible D gene (5 bases). Trimming cost V 5 bases and J 4 bases, with 9 bases left between them. The CDR3 length is 13 residues. Looked up from germline, CDR1 is MNHEY and CDR2 is SVGAGI. CDR3 bases: TGTGCCAGCAGTAACGGGGGGAATCAGCCCCAGCATTTT. Residues: CASSNGGNQPQHF.

This rearrangement joins TRBV7-9 to TRBJ2-5, with a tentative D call TRBD1 (5 bases). CDR1 and CDR2 (germline): SEHNR, FQNEAQ (reference sequence). Trimming cost V 5 bases and J 4 bases, with 29 bases left between them. The CDR3 has 19 amino acids. This CDR3 is CASSGHPPAGHFLGETQYF. The CDR3 coding sequence is TGTGCCAGCAGCGGCCACCCCCCCGCCGGACACTTCCTGGGAGAGACCCAGTACTTC. The entire variable domain, with the rest obtained from reference TRBV7-9 and TRBJ2-5, is as follows: DTGVSQNPRHKITKRGQNVTFRCDPISEHNRLYWYRQTLGQGPEFLTYFQNEAQLEKSRLLSDRFSAERPKGSFSTLEIQRTEQGDSAMYLCASSGHPPAGHFLGETQYFGPGTRLLVL.

J is TRBJ2-5 and V is TRBV7-9; D remains unclear. The CDR3 is 16 residues long. Trimming took 1 base from V and 1 from J, leaving 13 bases between them. In germline, CDR1 is SEHNR, CDR2 FQNEAQ (reference sequence). CDR3 residues: CASSLGQAQVQETQYF. The CDR3 coding sequence is TGTGCCAGCAGCTTAGGGCAGGCGCAGGTCCAAGAGACCCAGTACTTC. The variable domain in full, completed from reference TRBV7-9 and TRBJ2-5, reads DTGVSQNPRHKITKRGQNVTFRCDPISEHNRLYWYRQTLGQGPEFLTYFQNEAQLEKSRLLSDRFSAERPKGSFSTLEIQRTEQGDSAMYLCASSLGQAQVQETQYFGPGTRLLVL.

The J gene is TRBJ2-7, the V gene TRBV7-2; 7 bases match TRBD2. Germline CDR1 reads SGHTA; CDR2 reads FQGNSA. The V and J ends lost 0 bases and 3 bases, in that order; junction bases with no gene match: 5. The CDR3 sequence is 15 residues long. The CDR3, as DNA: TGTGCCAGCAGCTTAGCGGGAGGGCAAGTCTACGAGCAGTACTTC. Encoded protein: CASSLAGGQVYEQYF.

The rearrangement uses TRBV7-9 and TRBJ2-1; D may be TRBD1 (5 bases). Germline V gives CDR1 SEHNR, CDR2 FQNEAQ (reference sequence). The CDR3 length is 12 residues. Trimming took off 2 bases at V and 6 bases at J, with 5 bases between the two ends. This CDR3 is CASSLQGNEQFF. In nucleotides, the CDR3 is TGTGCCAGCAGCTTACAGGGCAATGAGCAGTTCTTC.

In its sample, this clone was seen a few times. In nucleotides, the CDR3 is TGCGCCAGCAGCCTCAATGCGGGGGGGAACACTGAAGCTTTCTTT. It encodes CASSLNAGGNTEAFF. The chain recombines TRBV4-3 with TRBJ1-1, with D possibly matching TRBD1 (5 bases). CDR1 and CDR2 (germline): LGHNA, YSLEER. The germline V and J ends were trimmed by 4 bases and 1 base, with 13 bases remaining between them. The CDR3 extends over 15 amino acids.